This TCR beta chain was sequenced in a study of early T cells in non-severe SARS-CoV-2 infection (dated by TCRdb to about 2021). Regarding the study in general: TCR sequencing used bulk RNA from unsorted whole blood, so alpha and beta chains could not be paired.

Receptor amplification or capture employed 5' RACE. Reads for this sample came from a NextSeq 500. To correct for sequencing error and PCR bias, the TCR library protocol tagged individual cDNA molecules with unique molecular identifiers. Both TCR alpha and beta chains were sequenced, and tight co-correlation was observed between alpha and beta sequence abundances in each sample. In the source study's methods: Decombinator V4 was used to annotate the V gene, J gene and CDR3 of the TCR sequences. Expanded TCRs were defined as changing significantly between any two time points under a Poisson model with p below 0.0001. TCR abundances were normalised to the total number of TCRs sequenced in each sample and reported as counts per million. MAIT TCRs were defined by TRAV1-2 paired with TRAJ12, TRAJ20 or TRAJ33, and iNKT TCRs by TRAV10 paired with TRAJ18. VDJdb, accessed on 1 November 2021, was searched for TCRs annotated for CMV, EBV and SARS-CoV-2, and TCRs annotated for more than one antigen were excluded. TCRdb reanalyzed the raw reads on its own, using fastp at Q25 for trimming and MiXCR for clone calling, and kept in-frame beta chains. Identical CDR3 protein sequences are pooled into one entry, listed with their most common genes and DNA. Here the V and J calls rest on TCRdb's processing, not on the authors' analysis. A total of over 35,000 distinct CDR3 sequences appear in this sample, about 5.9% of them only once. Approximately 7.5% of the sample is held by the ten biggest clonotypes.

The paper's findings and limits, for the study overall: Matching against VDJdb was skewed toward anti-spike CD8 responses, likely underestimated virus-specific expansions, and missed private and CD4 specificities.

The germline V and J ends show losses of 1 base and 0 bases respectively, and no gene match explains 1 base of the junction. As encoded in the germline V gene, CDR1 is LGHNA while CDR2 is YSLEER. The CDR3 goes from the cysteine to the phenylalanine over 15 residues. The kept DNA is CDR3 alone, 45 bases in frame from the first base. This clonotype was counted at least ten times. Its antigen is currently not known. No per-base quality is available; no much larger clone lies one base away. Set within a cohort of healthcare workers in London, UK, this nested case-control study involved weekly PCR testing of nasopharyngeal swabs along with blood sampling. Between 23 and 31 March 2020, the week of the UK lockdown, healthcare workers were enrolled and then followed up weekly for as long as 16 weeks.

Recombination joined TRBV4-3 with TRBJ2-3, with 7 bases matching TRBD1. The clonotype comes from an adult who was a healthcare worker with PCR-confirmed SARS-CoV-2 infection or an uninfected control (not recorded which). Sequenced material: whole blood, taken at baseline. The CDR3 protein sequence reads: CASSQGQGSTDTQYF. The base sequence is TGCGCCAGCAGCCAAGGACAGGGTAGCACAGATACGCAGTATTTT.